Listed here are 22 T cell receptor beta chains from one sample, sequenced in a study of T-cell memory formation after mild COVID-19. In TCRdb, the 5' RACE reads were re-called with MiXCR into one record per CDR3 protein. This sample carries 350,000 to 500,000 distinct CDR3 sequences, about a quarter of them seen once, and the ten largest clones take around 12%. The sample comprised PBMCs or a T cell subset sorted from them (not recorded which). The receptors come from an adult woman who had mild COVID-19 (a few samples of this study predate the infection). Cell type and time point are not known.

The chain is built from TRBV5-6 and TRBJ2-3; D not resolved. Germline CDR1 and CDR2: SGHDT and YYEEEE. The CDR3 spans 14 residues. V shed 1 base and J shed 2 bases, with 8 bases lying between them. For the CDR3, the DNA is TGTGCCAGCAGCTTGATGGCGGACACAGATACGCAGTATTTT. This encodes CASSLMADTDTQYF.

This chain connects TRBV2 to TRBJ2-7; 11 nucleotides match TRBD2. V lost 4 bases, J lost 0 bases, and 8 bases stayed unmatched. This CDR3 is 17 amino acids long. Germline values: CDR1 SNHLY, CDR2 FYNNEI. The DNA of the CDR3 is TGTGCCAGCAGTGGTCTAGCGGGGGGCCCAAGCTCCTACGAGCAGTACTTC. Its protein product is CASSGLAGGPSSYEQYF.

This chain joins TRBV6-2 or TRBV6-3 and TRBJ2-2; D is unclear. The CDR3 sequence is 13 residues long. Per germline, CDR1 MNHEY and CDR2 SVGEGT. V dropped 4 bases and J dropped 6 bases, with 9 bases sitting between them. CDR3 in DNA: TGTGCCAGCAGTTCCTTTGGGGCCGGGGAGCTGTTTTTT. This translates into CASSSFGAGELFF.

The CDR3 DNA sequence: TGTGCCAGCAGGCCTAAGAGCCTTAGCACAGATACGCAGTATTTT. Translation: CASRPKSLSTDTQYF. The chain recombines TRBV12-3 or TRBV12-4 with TRBJ2-3, with no clear D. The CDR3 has 15 amino acids. Deletions cut 6 bases from V and 0 bases from J, with 13 bases between.

Only one count was recorded for this clonotype. The chain is built from TRBV6-6 and TRBJ2-7; TRBD1 matches 8 bases. The V gene end was trimmed by 6 bases and the J gene end by 3 bases; junction bases not matched to a gene: 7. Germline CDR1 reads MNHNY; CDR2 reads SVGAGI (reference sequence). CDR3 size: 14 residues. CDR3 protein: CASSLMDRDYEQYF. The CDR3 DNA reads as TGTGCCAGCAGCCTGATGGACAGGGACTACGAGCAGTACTTC.

A few counts support this clonotype. In DNA form, the CDR3 reads TGTGCCAGCAGTCTCGGGGGGGAGGACGAGCAGTACTTC. It yields the protein CASSLGGEDEQYF. The chain recombines TRBV12-3 or TRBV12-4 with TRBJ2-7; 8 bases line up with TRBD2. V gave up 5 bases and J gave up 5 bases; unmatched junction bases: 5. This CDR3 is built from 13 residues.

The J gene is TRBJ1-4, the V gene TRBV2, with D perhaps matching TRBD1 (5 bases). The CDR3 extends over 16 amino acids. V was clipped by 4 bases and J by 8 bases, with 20 bases between them. The germline gives CDR1 SNHLY, CDR2 FYNNEI. The CDR3 here is CASSGSTGREGEKLFF. The CDR3 DNA follows: TGTGCCAGCAGTGGCAGTACGGGTCGCGAGGGGGAAAAACTGTTTTTT. The full variable domain, in which reference TRBV2 and TRBJ1-4 provide the parts outside the CDR3, is EPEVTQTPSHQVTQMGQEVILRCVPISNHLYFYWYRQILGQKVEFLVSFYNNEISEKSEIFDDQFSVERPDGSNFTLKIRSTKLEDSAMYFCASSGSTGREGEKLFFGSGTQLSVL.

In its sample, this clonotype was seen many times. This chain links TRBV5-1 with TRBJ2-1; D ambiguous. V lost 0 bases, J lost 4 bases, and 5 bases lay in between. From germline, CDR1 is SGHRS and CDR2 YFSETQ. CDR3 length: 13 residues. The CDR3 sequence: CASSLERYNEQFF. The CDR3 DNA sequence: TGCGCCAGCAGCTTGGAACGGTACAATGAGCAGTTCTTC.

The rearrangement links TRBV12-3 or TRBV12-4 to TRBJ1-2; D is possibly TRBD1 (5 bases). The CDR3 is made up of 19 amino acids. V was clipped by 4 bases and J by 4 bases, with 28 bases between them. This CDR3 reads CASSYPPGHNRKGLYGYTF. DNA for the CDR3: TGTGCCAGCAGTTACCCCCCCGGGCATAACCGGAAGGGGCTCTATGGCTACACCTTC.

V is TRBV20-1 and J is TRBJ1-5, with D possibly being TRBD1 (5 bases). V was trimmed by 5 bases and J by 11 bases, leaving 19 bases between them. CDR3 length equals 13 residues. The germline V gene has CDR1 DFQATT and CDR2 SNEGSKA (reference sequence). CDR3 sequence: CSALTDRSEAQHF. The CDR3 nucleotides read TGCAGTGCTTTGACTGACAGATCGGAGGCCCAGCATTTT.

The rearrangement joins TRBV2 to TRBJ1-1, with 9 bases matching TRBD1. The junction had 12 bases not matched to a gene; V was cut back by 5 bases and J by 11 bases. CDR3 length equals 14 residues. Germline lookup yields CDR1 SNHLY and CDR2 FYNNEI. In nucleotides, the CDR3 is TGTGCCAGCAGTTCCATCGACAGGGGGGATGTGGCTTTCTTT. Its translation is CASSSIDRGDVAFF.

This clonotype has only a few counts. V is TRBV24-1 and J is TRBJ2-7; D unresolved. Germline CDR1 and CDR2: KGHDR and SFDVKD. The CDR3 is 11 amino acids. V was shortened by 1 base and J by 7 bases, with 4 bases between the two germline ends. CDR3 sequence: CATSDFREQYF. The CDR3 bases are TGTGCCACCAGTGATTTCCGAGAGCAGTACTTC.

The table lists this clonotype with a count of one. The chain recombines TRBV20-1 with TRBJ2-3, with TRBD1 identical over 9 bases. This CDR3 has 16 residues. Germline V gives CDR1 DFQATT, CDR2 SNEGSKA (reference sequence). Trimming removed 5 bases from V and 5 bases from J; junction bases left unmatched: 14. As DNA, the CDR3 is TGCAGTGCTGGGGCCATCCGGGACAGGGTGAGAGATACGCAGTATTTT. Its protein product is CSAGAIRDRVRDTQYF.

The chain combines TRBV5-1 with TRBJ2-3; D remains ambiguous. V dropped 3 bases and J dropped 5 bases, with 10 bases sitting between them. Germline V gene data show CDR1 as SGHRS and CDR2 as YFSETQ. The CDR3 is made up of 13 amino acids. In DNA, the CDR3 is TGCGCCAGCAGCTCGCGTCTTCAAGATACGCAGTATTTT. Encoded protein: CASSSRLQDTQYF.

The rearrangement joins TRBV5-1 to TRBJ2-1; TRBD2 agrees at 13 bases. CDR3 length: 16 amino acids. J gave up 9 bases and V 3 bases, and 9 bases lay outside the gene matches. Germline CDR1 is SGHRS and CDR2 is YFSETQ. The CDR3 spells CASSSRLAGGPTEQFF. CDR3 coding DNA: TGCGCCAGCAGCTCCCGACTAGCGGGAGGCCCGACTGAGCAGTTCTTC.

The table lists this clonotype with a few counts. The V and J genes are TRBV11-3 and TRBJ1-1, with D tentatively TRBD1 (5 bases). The CDR3 has 14 residues. Germline V CDR1 and CDR2: SGHNT, YENEEA. Between the trimmed V and J ends, which lost 3 bases and 0 bases, there was a span of 8 bases. DNA of the CDR3: TGTGCCAGCAGCTTCCACAGGTTGAACACTGAAGCTTTCTTT. The encoded protein is CASSFHRLNTEAFF.

J is TRBJ1-2 and V is TRBV4-1; D is undetermined. V lost 0 bases and J lost 2, with 1 base in between. Looked up from germline, CDR1 is MGHRA and CDR2 is YSYEKL. The CDR3 is 12 residues long. The CDR3 coding sequence is TGCGCCAGCAGCCAAGAGAACTATGGCTACACCTTC. Protein product: CASSQENYGYTF.

The gene calls are TRBV15 and TRBJ2-3; 7 bases are a match to TRBD2. CDR3 length equals 17 residues. CDR1 is LNHNV and CDR2 is YYDKDF in the germline V gene (reference sequence). V trimming: 3 bases; J trimming: 0 bases; junction bases outside the gene matches: 9. The CDR3 region is CATSSLTLASSTDTQYF. The DNA of the CDR3 is TGTGCCACCAGCAGCCTCACACTAGCGTCTAGCACAGATACGCAGTATTTT.

This clonotype occurred a few times. This rearrangement joins TRBV3-2 to TRBJ1-5; TRBD1, the D gene given by the table, was not confirmed from the DNA. TRBV3-2 is deemed a pseudogene. The CDR3 is 16 amino acids. CDR3 nucleotide sequence: TGTGCCAGCAGTCCGGGGCCGCCTTATAGCAATCAGCCCCAGCATTTT. Translated: CASSPGPPYSNQPQHF.

The chain employs TRBV5-1 and TRBJ1-2, with 7 positions matching TRBD1. In germline, CDR1 is SGHRS, CDR2 YFSETQ. CDR3 size: 14 residues. J gave up 8 bases and V 2 bases, and 9 bases lay outside the gene matches. The CDR3 DNA reads as TGCGCCAGCAGCTTCACAGGGGAAAGCTGGGGCTACACCTTC. Amino acids: CASSFTGESWGYTF.

The chain employs TRBV4-1 and TRBJ1-2; D not certain. This CDR3 has 15 residues. Trimming stripped 0 bases from V and 3 bases from J, with 11 bases between. CDR1 is MGHRA and CDR2 is YSYEKL in the germline V gene. In DNA, the CDR3 is TGCGCCAGCAGCCAAGATAAAAGCAAAGACTATGGCTACACCTTC. Translated, it gives CASSQDKSKDYGYTF.

This clonotype was observed a few times. The chain joins TRBV11-2 to TRBJ2-3; D not certain. With 2 bases removed from V and 8 bases from J, the gap between germline ends came to 8 bases. Per the germline V gene, CDR1 is SGHAT and CDR2 is FQNNGV. This CDR3 region has 12 residues. CDR3 region: CASSLFESTQYF. The CDR3 region has the DNA TGTGCCAGCAGCTTATTCGAGAGTACGCAGTATTTT.